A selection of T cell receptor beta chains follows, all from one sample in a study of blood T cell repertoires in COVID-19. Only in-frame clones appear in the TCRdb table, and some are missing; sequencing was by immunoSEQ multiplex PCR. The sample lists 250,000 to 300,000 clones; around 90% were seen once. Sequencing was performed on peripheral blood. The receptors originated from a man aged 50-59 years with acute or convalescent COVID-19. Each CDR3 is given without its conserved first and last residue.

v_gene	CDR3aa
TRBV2	ASIVDSYNEQF
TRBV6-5	ASSYSESHNEQF
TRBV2	ASSGRGLARETQY
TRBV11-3	ASSLEGGTEAF
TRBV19	ASSMSVSNQPQH
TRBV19	ASSRDRATNEKLF
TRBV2	ASSEVALKSSYEQY
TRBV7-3	ASSTGTGSTEAF
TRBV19	ASQTGRTPLH
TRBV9	ASSSGTTGNEQF
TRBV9	ASSPGGRSPLH
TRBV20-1	SASSPVNTGELF
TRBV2	ASSRGGAQPQH
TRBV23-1	ASSQSMGMGQGNEKLF
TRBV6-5	ASSYSLVRNTGELF
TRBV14	ASSKGQGLKGYT
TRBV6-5	ASRPVRLNYGYT
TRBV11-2	ASSTYRGRNEKLF
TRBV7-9	ASSWAAYEQY
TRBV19	ATKSRTGALRAF
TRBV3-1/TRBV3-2	ASSPGRGAFLTEAF
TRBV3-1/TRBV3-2	ASSQGQGVHGYT
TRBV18	ASSPGLTDTQY
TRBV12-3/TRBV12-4	ASRGLGETQY
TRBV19	ATQGQGYEQY
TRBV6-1	ASSERRGSTNEKLF
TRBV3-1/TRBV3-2	ASSGTGKNTEAF
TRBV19	ASSIDRETQY
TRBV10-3	AIARGGNEQY
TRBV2	ASSGQDSLSQETQY
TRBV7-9	ASSLERFTGELF
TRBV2	ASSGGAFYNEQF
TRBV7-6	ASSVPGLAGGPISPYNEQF
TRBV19	ASSSQGLQGPYEKLF
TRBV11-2	ASSLDGGSGGLRAYEQY
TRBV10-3	AISGGTGVQPQH
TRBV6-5	ASMHSKNQPQH
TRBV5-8	ASSLDDRDTEAF
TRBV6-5	ASQGLARNTGELF
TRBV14	ASSQVRATGNTIY
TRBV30	ATNRGLGNEQY
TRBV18	ASSDDGQGTYEQY
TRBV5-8	ASSNGDRDQPQH
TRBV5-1	ASSFPTGGLDTQY
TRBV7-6	ASSRSRETQY
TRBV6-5	ASGDYGYT
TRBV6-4	ASSDPGTAYYGEAF
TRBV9	ASSVDIGTGVTEAF
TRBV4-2	ASSHRDRDYTEAF